The 22 T cell receptor beta chains listed next were all sequenced from one sample in a study of cytomegalovirus exposure and HLA in healthy donors. This PCR relied on a set of 60 Vbeta primers and 13 Jbeta primers. Produced via immunoSEQ multiplex PCR; TCRdb's table is partial and in-frame only. Of approximately 180,000 clones in the sample, approximately 78% were seen once. The sequenced sample was PBMCs. The receptors shown here come from a woman aged 45-65 years in good health and CMV-seropositive.

The V call is TRBV9, the J call TRBJ2-3; no clear D. The V gene lost 0 bases and the J gene lost 0 bases, with 11 bases spanning the gap. This CDR3 is built from 16 residues. The V gene's germline CDR1 is SGDLS and CDR2 YYNGEE. CDR3 bases: TGTGCCAGCAGCGTAGGCACAGCCTCTAGCACAGATACGCAGTATTTT. It encodes CASSVGTASSTDTQYF.

The V and J genes are TRBV6-5 and TRBJ1-5, with D unclear. V dropped 0 bases and J dropped 4 bases, with 7 bases sitting between them. In germline, CDR1 is MNHEY, CDR2 SVGAGI. The CDR3 consists of 14 residues. The CDR3 loop is CASSYSSVNQPQHF. In DNA, the CDR3 is TGTGCCAGCAGTTACTCGTCAGTGAATCAGCCCCAGCATTTT.

The rearrangement uses TRBV5-4 and TRBJ1-1; TRBD1 is a possible D gene (5 bases). CDR3 length: 13 amino acids. CDR1 and CDR2 (germline): SGHNT, YYREEE (reference sequence). Trimming shortened V by 0 bases and J by 7 bases, and 10 bases separated the two germline ends. CDR3 loop: CASSLGREVEAFF. In DNA, the CDR3 is TGTGCCAGCAGCTTGGGCAGGGAGGTTGAAGCTTTCTTT.

Remarks on this clone: One junction end disagrees with the germline gene, perhaps due to a read error. The genes are TRBV7-9 and TRBJ2-2; 7 positions match TRBD2. The CDR3 extends over 15 amino acids. Germline CDR1 is SEHNR and CDR2 is FQNEAQ (reference sequence). The CDR3 protein is CSSSFNGGGSGELFF. The CDR3 DNA sequence: TGTTCCAGCAGCTTCAATGGGGGGGGGTCCGGGGAGCTGTTTTTT.

The rearrangement joins TRBV19 to TRBJ1-3; D is uncertain. Deletions cut 1 base from V and 4 bases from J, with 8 bases between. Germline lookup yields CDR1 LNHDA and CDR2 SQIVND (reference sequence). The CDR3 consists of 14 residues. The CDR3 protein is CASSIGARGNTIYF. Here the CDR3 DNA reads TGTGCCAGTAGTATAGGAGCGCGCGGAAACACCATATATTTT. Variable domain in full (rest from reference TRBV19 and TRBJ1-3): DGGITQSPKYLFRKEGQNVTLSCEQNLNHDAMYWYRQDPGQGLRLIYYSQIVNDFQKGDIAEGYSVSREKKESFPLTVTSAQKNPTAFYLCASSIGARGNTIYFGEGSWLTVV.

V usage is TRBV6-1 and J usage is TRBJ2-5, with D perhaps TRBD2 (6 bases). The CDR3 has 14 amino acids. CDR1 is MNHNS, CDR2 SASEGT, per germline. V lost 5 bases, J lost 2 bases, and 12 bases lay in between. The CDR3 spells CASSFTGSQETQYF. In nucleotides, the CDR3 is TGTGCCAGCAGTTTCACCGGGAGTCAAGAGACCCAGTACTTC.

The chain has TRBV18 and TRBJ2-2, with D possibly being TRBD2 (5 bases). Germline V gene sequence: CDR1 KGHSH, CDR2 LQKENI. Trimming left V 3 bases short and J 4 bases short, with 6 bases between. This CDR3 contains 13 residues. The CDR3 here is CASSPRGTGELFF. DNA of the CDR3: TGTGCCAGCTCACCCCGGGGCACCGGGGAGCTGTTTTTT.

The genes are TRBV5-1 and TRBJ2-3, with no clear D. Germline CDR1 reads SGHRS; CDR2 reads YFSETQ. V was trimmed by 0 bases and J by 2 bases, leaving 10 bases between them. The CDR3 length is 15 residues. In nucleotides, the CDR3 is TGCGCCAGCAGCTTGGAAACGGTAAACACAGATACGCAGTATTTT. Translated, it gives CASSLETVNTDTQYF.

V usage is TRBV7-9 and J usage is TRBJ1-2, with a weak D call TRBD1 (5 bases). Germline CDR1 is SEHNR and CDR2 is FQNEAQ (reference sequence). The CDR3 covers 15 residues. Trimming took off 5 bases at V and 8 bases at J, with 21 bases between the two ends. CDR3 bases: TGTGCCAGCAGCCCCCTGGGGCGCGGGGTGAACGGCTACACCTTC. Translated: CASSPLGRGVNGYTF.

The sample holds one count of this clone. V and J are TRBV19 and TRBJ1-4; no reliable D call. This CDR3 contains 11 residues. V was trimmed by 3 bases and J by 10 bases, leaving 6 bases between them. CDR1 and CDR2 from the germline V gene are LNHDA and SQIVND (reference sequence). The CDR3 here is CASSIFGKLFF. Written as DNA, the CDR3 is TGTGCCAGTAGTATTTTCGGAAAACTGTTTTTT.

The rearrangement uses TRBV5-1 and TRBJ1-2; possibly TRBD1 for D (5 bases). Germline values: CDR1 SGHRS, CDR2 YFSETQ. The CDR3 is 15 residues long. V lost 5 bases to trimming and J lost 0 bases, with 14 bases between them. The CDR3 coding sequence is TGCGCCAGCAGTTGGGGGGGGACCACTAACTATGGCTACACCTTC. Its protein product is CASSWGGTTNYGYTF.

CDR3 nucleotides: TGTGCCAGCAGTTACACTAGCGCGGTTTCCTACAATGAGCAGTTCTTC. It translates to CASSYTSAVSYNEQFF. The V and J genes are TRBV6-5 and TRBJ2-1; 7 bases map to TRBD2. The CDR3 covers 16 residues. The germline gives CDR1 MNHEY, CDR2 SVGAGI. J gave up 1 base and V 2 bases, and 5 bases lay outside the gene matches.

The rearrangement links TRBV25-1 to TRBJ2-6; 7 bases match TRBD2. The CDR3 loop spans 16 amino acids. Germline CDR1 is MGHDK and CDR2 is SYGVNS. The V and J ends lost 2 bases and 1 base, in that order; junction bases with no gene match: 2. As DNA, the CDR3 is TGTGCCAGCAGTGAAGCGCGGGGGTCTGGGGCCAACGTCCTGACTTTC. Its protein product is CASSEARGSGANVLTF.

The J gene is TRBJ2-5, the V gene TRBV28; 8 bases match TRBD1. The CDR3 is 14 residues long. CDR1 is MDHEN and CDR2 is SYDVKM in the germline V gene. The junction had 10 bases not matched to a gene; V was cut back by 8 bases and J by 5 bases. CDR3 nucleotide sequence: TGTGCCAGCGCCGATGGCAGGGGGCACGAGACCCAGTACTTC. It encodes CASADGRGHETQYF.

The chain recombines TRBV6-1 with TRBJ1-5; D unresolved. Germline lookup yields CDR1 MNHNS and CDR2 SASEGT. Trimming took off 5 bases at V and 5 bases at J, with 10 bases between the two ends. The CDR3 runs 13 residues. The CDR3 nucleotides read TGTGCCAGCAGTCCTGACTGGTATCAGCCCCAGCATTTT. Translation gives CASSPDWYQPQHF.

The chain joins TRBV29-1 to TRBJ2-3; D possibly corresponds to TRBD1 (5 bases). V lost 7 bases and J 5 bases, leaving 13 bases between the germline ends. The germline V gene has CDR1 SQVTM and CDR2 ANQGSEA. This CDR3 has 12 amino acids. The CDR3: CSEGQVKDTQYF. Here the CDR3 DNA reads TGCAGCGAGGGGCAGGTAAAAGATACGCAGTATTTT.

V usage is TRBV7-6 and J usage is TRBJ2-5; 7 bases fit TRBD1. The J segment lost 0 bases and the V segment lost 4 bases, leaving 5 bases of the junction unmatched. CDR1 SGHVS and CDR2 FNYEAQ come from the germline V gene. The CDR3 has 15 residues. The CDR3 region is CASSSADRDQETQYF. CDR3 nucleotide sequence: TGTGCCAGCAGCTCCGCTGACAGGGACCAAGAGACCCAGTACTTC.

J is TRBJ2-7 and V is TRBV18; unclear D gene. This CDR3 has 12 residues. CDR1 is KGHSH and CDR2 is LQKENI in the germline V gene. V shed 1 base and J shed 7 bases, with 8 bases lying between them. The DNA of the CDR3 is TGTGCCAGCTCACCACGTCTTCTAGAGCAGTACTTC. This encodes CASSPRLLEQYF.

This rearrangement joins TRBV30 to TRBJ1-2; 10 nucleotides match TRBD1. The CDR3 runs to 13 residues. Germline values: CDR1 GTSNPN, CDR2 SVGIG (reference sequence). After removal of 3 bases from V and 2 bases from J, the junction contained 0 bases not matched to a gene. Written as DNA, the CDR3 is TGTGCCTGGAGGGACAGGGGGAACTATGGCTACACCTTC. Translating it yields CAWRDRGNYGYTF.

V usage is TRBV12-5 and J usage is TRBJ1-3; 7 bases align to TRBD1. The V and J ends lost 5 bases and 0 bases, in that order; junction bases with no gene match: 4. This CDR3 comprises 15 residues. Germline V gene sequence: CDR1 LGHNT, CDR2 FRNRAP. CDR3 DNA: TGTGCTAGTGGTGCGACAGGGCCCTCTGGAAACACCATATATTTT. It encodes CASGATGPSGNTIYF.

This clone has only a few counts. The genes are TRBV19 and TRBJ1-5, with TRBD1 matching over 9 bases. V was clipped by 6 bases and J by 3 bases; unmatched bases: 6. The CDR3 spans 15 residues. CDR1 and CDR2 from the germline V gene are LNHDA and SQIVND (reference sequence). The CDR3 is CASRSTGGPNQPQHF. The CDR3 bases are TGTGCCAGTAGGAGTACAGGGGGCCCCAATCAGCCCCAGCATTTT.

The chain recombines TRBV5-1 with TRBJ2-7, with D perhaps TRBD2 (6 bases). CDR3 length: 12 residues. Germline CDR1 is SGHRS and CDR2 is YFSETQ. Trimming stripped 1 base from V and 5 bases from J, with 7 bases between. CDR3 DNA sequence: TGCGCCAGCAGCTTGCTAGCGAACGAGCAGTACTTC. As protein: CASSLLANEQYF.